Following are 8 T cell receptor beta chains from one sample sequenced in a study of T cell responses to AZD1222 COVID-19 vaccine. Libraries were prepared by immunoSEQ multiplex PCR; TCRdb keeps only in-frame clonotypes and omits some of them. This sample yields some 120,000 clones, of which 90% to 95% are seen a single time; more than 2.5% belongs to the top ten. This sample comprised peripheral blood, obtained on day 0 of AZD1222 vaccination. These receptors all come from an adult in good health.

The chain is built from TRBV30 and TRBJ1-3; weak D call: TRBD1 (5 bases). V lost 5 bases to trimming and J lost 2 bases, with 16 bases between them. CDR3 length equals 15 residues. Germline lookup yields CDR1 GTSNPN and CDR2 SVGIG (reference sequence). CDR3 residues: CAWGNYRIPGNTIYF. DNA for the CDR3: TGTGCCTGGGGAAATTACAGGATTCCTGGAAACACCATATATTTT.

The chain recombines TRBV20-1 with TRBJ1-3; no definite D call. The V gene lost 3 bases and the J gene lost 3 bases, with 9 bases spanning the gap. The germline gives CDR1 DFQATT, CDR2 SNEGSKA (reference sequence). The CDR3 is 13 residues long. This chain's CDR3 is CSASSGYGNTIYF. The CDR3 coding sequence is TGCAGTGCTAGTAGCGGCTATGGAAACACCATATATTTT.

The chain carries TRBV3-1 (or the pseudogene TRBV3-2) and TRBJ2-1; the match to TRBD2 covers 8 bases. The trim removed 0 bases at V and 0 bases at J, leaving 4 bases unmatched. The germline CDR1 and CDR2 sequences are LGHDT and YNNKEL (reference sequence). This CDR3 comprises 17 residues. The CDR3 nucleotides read TGTGCCAGCAGCCAAGATGCCAGCGGGAGCTCCTACAATGAGCAGTTCTTC. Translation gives CASSQDASGSSYNEQFF.

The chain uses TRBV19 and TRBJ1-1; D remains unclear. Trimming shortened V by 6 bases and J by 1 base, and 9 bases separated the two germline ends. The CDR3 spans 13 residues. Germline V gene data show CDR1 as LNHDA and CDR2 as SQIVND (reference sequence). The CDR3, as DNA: TGTGCCAGTAGGTTCATTGGGAACACTGAAGCTTTCTTT. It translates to CASRFIGNTEAFF.

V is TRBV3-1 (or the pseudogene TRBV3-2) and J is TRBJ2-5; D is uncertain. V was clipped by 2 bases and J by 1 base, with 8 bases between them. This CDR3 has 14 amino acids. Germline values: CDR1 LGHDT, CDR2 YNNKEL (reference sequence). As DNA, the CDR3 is TGTGCCAGCAGCCAACTAGAGACCCAAGAGACCCAGTACTTC. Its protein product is CASSQLETQETQYF.

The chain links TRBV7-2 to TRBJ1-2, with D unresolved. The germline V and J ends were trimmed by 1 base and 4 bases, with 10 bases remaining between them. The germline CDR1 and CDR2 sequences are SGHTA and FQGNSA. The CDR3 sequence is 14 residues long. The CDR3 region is CASSLEGRVYGYTF. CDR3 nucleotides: TGTGCCAGCAGCTTAGAGGGCAGAGTCTATGGCTACACCTTC.

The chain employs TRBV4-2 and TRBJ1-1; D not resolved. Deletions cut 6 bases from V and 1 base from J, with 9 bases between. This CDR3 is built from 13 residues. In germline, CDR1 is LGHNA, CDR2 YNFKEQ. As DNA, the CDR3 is TGTGCCAGCAGTCCACTCGGGAACACTGAAGCTTTCTTT. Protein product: CASSPLGNTEAFF.

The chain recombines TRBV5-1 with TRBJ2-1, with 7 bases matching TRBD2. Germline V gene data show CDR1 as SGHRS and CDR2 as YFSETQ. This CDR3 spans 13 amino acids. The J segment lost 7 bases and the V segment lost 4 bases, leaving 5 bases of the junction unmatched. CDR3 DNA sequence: TGCGCCAGCAGCCTCTCGGGACTAAATGAGCAGTTCTTC. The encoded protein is CASSLSGLNEQFF. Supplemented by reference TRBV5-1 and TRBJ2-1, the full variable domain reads KAGVTQTPRYLIKTRGQQVTLSCSPISGHRSVSWYQQTPGQGLQFLFEYFSETQRNKGNFPGRFSGRQFSNSRSEMNVSTLELGDSALYLCASSLSGLNEQFFGPGTRLTVL.